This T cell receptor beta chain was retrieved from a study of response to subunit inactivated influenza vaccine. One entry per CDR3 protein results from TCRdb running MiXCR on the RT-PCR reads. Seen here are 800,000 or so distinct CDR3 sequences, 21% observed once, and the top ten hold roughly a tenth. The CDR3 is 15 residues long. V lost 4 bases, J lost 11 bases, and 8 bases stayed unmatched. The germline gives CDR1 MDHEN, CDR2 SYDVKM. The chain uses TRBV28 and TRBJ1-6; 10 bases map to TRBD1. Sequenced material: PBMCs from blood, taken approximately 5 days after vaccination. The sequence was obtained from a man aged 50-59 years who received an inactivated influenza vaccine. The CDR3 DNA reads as TGTGCCAGCAGTTCCCGGGACAGGGGTATAACACCCCTCCACTTT. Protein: CASSSRDRGITPLHF.